This T cell receptor beta chain is drawn from a study of shared clonotypes between healthy human individuals. This table comes from immunoSEQ multiplex PCR, and its TCRdb copy is limited to in-frame clones, with some not included. The table has some 2,000,000 clones, almost 96% seen once. Germline V gene data show CDR1 as SGHNT and CDR2 as YENEEA. V lost 5 bases and J lost 6; bases outside the gene matches: 11. The CDR3 sequence is 15 residues long. J is TRBJ2-5 and V is TRBV11-3; 8 nucleotides line up with TRBD1. Input material: naive CD4+ T cells sorted from blood. Regarding subset: CD45RA+ positively selected. This receptor was obtained from a man younger than 35 in good health. In nucleotides, the CDR3 is TGTGCCAGCAGCCCCGGACAGGGAAAAGGGCAGACCCAGTACTTC. It codes for CASSPGQGKGQTQYF.